The 7 T cell receptor beta chains in this list originate from one sample, sequenced in a study of human CD8 memory T cell subsets. Among CD8+ T cells, TPEX were CCR7+ PD-1+ TIGIT+ early memory cells with exhausted-like traits. Libraries targeted TCR beta using 5' RACE with UMIs. Reanalyzing the 5' RACE reads, TCRdb keeps one entry per CDR3 protein, without DNA. This sample's table has approximately 10,000 distinct CDR3 sequences. Sequencing was done on a sample of CD8+ T cells from PBMCs. All receptors derive from a human donor in good health.

The V and J genes are TRBV27 and TRBJ1-1. This CDR3 has 15 residues. The germline CDR1 and CDR2 sequences are MNHEY and SMNVEV (reference sequence). The CDR3: CASLNRRAQNTEAFF.

J is TRBJ2-3 and V is TRBV6-2 or TRBV6-3; the D call of TRBD1 rests on TCRdb alone, since no DNA is present to check it. CDR1 is MNHEY and CDR2 is SVGEGT in the germline V gene. This CDR3 spans 15 amino acids. This CDR3 is CASSYLGTGPDTQYF.

This chain links TRBV7-6 with TRBJ2-2; there is no DNA to check the TCRdb D call of TRBD1. The CDR3 length is 15 residues. From germline, CDR1 is SGHVS and CDR2 FNYEAQ. CDR3 sequence reads: CASSLAIGQTGELFF.

This clonotype is called medium-sized based on its frequency. The chain combines TRBV11-2 with TRBJ2-3; TCRdb indicates TRBD1, and absent DNA this call remains unverified. Per the germline V gene, CDR1 is SGHAT and CDR2 is FQNNGV. The CDR3 loop spans 17 amino acids. The CDR3: CASSLDIGRGKKDTQYF.

This chain uses TRBV6-5 with TRBJ2-7. The CDR3 contains 14 residues. The V gene's germline CDR1 is MNHEY and CDR2 SVGAGI. CDR3 sequence: CASTYSSGSYEQYF.

This chain links TRBV7-6 with TRBJ1-1. The CDR3 covers 16 residues. Germline V gene lookup returns CDR1 SGHVS and CDR2 FNYEAQ. This CDR3 reads CASSLVRDMMNTEAFF.

This chain connects TRBV2 to TRBJ2-5; TCRdb indicates TRBD1, and absent DNA this call remains unverified. This CDR3 comprises 13 residues. Germline V gene lookup returns CDR1 SNHLY and CDR2 FYNNEI. CDR3: CASIPGGQETQYF.